This T cell receptor beta chain was observed in a study of CD8+ T cells in alopecia areata. After isolation, RNA underwent reverse transcription to generate cDNA as the sequencing template. Clones were read by immunoSEQ multiplex PCR, and TCRdb kept only the in-frame ones, dropping some. The sample records approximately 54,000 clones, 96% being singletons. Germline V gene sequence: CDR1 SQVTM, CDR2 ANQGSEA. Trimming took 4 bases from V and 5 from J; bases not matched to a gene: 7. The CDR3 is made up of 13 amino acids. About this clone itself: Its antigen remains unidentified.

Study-wide findings and caveats: Patients shared TCRs less clearly than mice did, possibly for HLA-related reasons.

Sequenced material: CD8+ T cells sorted from blood, taken at week 0. The clonotype comes from a human donor with alopecia areata. V usage is TRBV29-1 and J usage is TRBJ2-5; the match to TRBD2 covers 7 bases. The CDR3 loop reads CSVGEGPAETQYF. The CDR3 DNA follows: TGCAGCGTTGGGGAGGGGCCAGCGGAGACCCAGTACTTC.